This T cell receptor beta chain was retrieved from a study of CD8 T cells in ankylosing spondylitis. Germline CDR1 and CDR2: KGHDR and SFDVKD. V gave up 7 bases and J gave up 8 bases; unmatched junction bases: 12. The CDR3 length is 15 residues. In making TCR beta libraries, quantitative 5'-RACE with molecular barcodes was used. One entry per CDR3 protein results from TCRdb running MiXCR on the 5' RACE reads. The sample carries roughly 120,000 distinct CDR3 sequences, roughly an eighth recorded once. At least ten counts were recorded for this clonotype. This chain joins TRBV24-1 and TRBJ2-1; TRBD1 aligns across 8 bases. The sample comprised blood, either unsorted or a sorted T cell fraction (not recorded which). The TCR sequence derives from a female donor with ankylosing spondylitis or in good health (not recorded which). CDR3 residues: CATSPAGTGAHEQFF. CDR3 nucleotides: TGTGCCACCAGCCCAGCCGGGACAGGTGCCCATGAGCAGTTCTTC.